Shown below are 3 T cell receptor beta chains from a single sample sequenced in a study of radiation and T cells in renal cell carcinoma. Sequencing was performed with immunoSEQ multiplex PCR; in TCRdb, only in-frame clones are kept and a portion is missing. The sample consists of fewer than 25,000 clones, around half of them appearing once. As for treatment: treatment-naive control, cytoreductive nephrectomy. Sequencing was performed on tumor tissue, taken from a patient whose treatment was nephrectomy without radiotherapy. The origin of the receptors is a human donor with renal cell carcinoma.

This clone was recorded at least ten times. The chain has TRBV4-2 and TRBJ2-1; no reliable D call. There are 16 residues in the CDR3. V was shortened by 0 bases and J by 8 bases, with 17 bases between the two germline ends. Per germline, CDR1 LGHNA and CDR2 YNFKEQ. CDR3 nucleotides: TGTGCCAGCAGCCAAGAACTGGCCCCCCGGAGCGATGAGCAGTTCTTC. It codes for CASSQELAPRSDEQFF.

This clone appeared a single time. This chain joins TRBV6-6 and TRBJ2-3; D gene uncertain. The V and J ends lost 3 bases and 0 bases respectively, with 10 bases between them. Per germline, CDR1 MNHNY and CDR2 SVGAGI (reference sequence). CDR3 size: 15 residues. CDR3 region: CASSYGPSSTDTQYF. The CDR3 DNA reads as TGTGCCAGCAGTTATGGACCTTCTAGCACAGATACGCAGTATTTT.

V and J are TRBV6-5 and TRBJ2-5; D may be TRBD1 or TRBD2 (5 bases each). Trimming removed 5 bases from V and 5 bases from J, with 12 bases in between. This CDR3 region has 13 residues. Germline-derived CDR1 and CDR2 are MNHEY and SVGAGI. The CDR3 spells CASSGGPPETQYF. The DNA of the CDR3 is TGTGCCAGCAGTGGGGGTCCGCCGGAGACCCAGTACTTC.